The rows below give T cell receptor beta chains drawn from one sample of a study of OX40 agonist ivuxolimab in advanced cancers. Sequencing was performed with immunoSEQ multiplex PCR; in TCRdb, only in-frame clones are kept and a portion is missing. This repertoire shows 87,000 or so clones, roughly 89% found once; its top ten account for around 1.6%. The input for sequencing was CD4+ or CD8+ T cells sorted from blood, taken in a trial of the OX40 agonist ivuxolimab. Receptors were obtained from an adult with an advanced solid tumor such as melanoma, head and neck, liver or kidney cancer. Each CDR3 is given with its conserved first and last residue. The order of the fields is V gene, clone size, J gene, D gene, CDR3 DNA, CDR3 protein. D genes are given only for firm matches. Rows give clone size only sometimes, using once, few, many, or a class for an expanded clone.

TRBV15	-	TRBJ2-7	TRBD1	TGTGCCACCAGCAGAGGTTTAGGACAGGGAACCTACGAGCAGTACTTC	CATSRGLGQGTYEQYF
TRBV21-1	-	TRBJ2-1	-	TGTGCCAGCAGCATTGCCGGACAGGGGAATTGTGAGCAGTTCTTC	CASSIAGQGNCEQFF
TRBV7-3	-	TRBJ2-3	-	TGTGCCAGCAGCCCCCGTGGGGAACTCACAGATACGCAGTATTTT	CASSPRGELTDTQYF
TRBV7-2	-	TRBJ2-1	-	TGTGCCAGCAGCCCGACTAGGAACTCCTACAATGAGCAGTTCTTC	CASSPTRNSYNEQFF
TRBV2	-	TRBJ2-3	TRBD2	TGTGCCAGCAGTAGCCCTAGCGGGGGGGCTGGTGATACGCAGTATTTT	CASSSPSGGAGDTQYF
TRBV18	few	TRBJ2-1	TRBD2	TGTGCCAGCTCCCGCGAGGCGGGAGGGTCCTACAATGAGCAGTTCTTC	CASSREAGGSYNEQFF
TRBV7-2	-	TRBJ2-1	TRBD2	TGTGCCAGCAGCCTGGGGGCTGCGGGAGGGTCCTTCGATGAGCAGTTCTTC	CASSLGAAGGSFDEQFF
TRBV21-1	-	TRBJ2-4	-	TGTGCCAGCAGCGGACAGGGGCTCCTAGCCAAAAACATTCAGTACTTC	CASSGQGLLAKNIQYF
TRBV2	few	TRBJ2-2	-	TGTGCCAGCATTTTCGCCTCGGGGTACACCGGGGAGCTGTTTTTT	CASIFASGYTGELFF
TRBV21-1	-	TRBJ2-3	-	TGTGCCAACCAACGGCAGGGAAGGGCAGATACGCAGTATTTT	CANQRQGRADTQYF
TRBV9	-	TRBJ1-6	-	TGTGCCAGCAGCCGGACCATGGATAATTCACCCCTCCACTTT	CASSRTMDNSPLHF
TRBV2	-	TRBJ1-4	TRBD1	TGTGCCAGCAGGGACAGGGGCCTGGGGAATGAAAAACTGTTTTTT	CASRDRGLGNEKLFF
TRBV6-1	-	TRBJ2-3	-	TGTGCCAGCAGTGGAGGCAGCACCACTACGCAGTATTTT	CASSGGSTTTQYF
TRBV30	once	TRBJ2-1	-	TGTGCCTGGAAGCAGGGGTCGGTCAATGAGCAGTTCTTC	CAWKQGSVNEQFF
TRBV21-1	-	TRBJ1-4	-	TGTGCCAGCAGCAAAGTATCCGGGGGGGCGCCCATTATTGAAAAACTGTTTTTT	CASSKVSGGAPIIEKLFF
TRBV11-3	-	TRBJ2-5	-	TGTGCCAGCAGCAACTCCGGGGGAGGCCTGGAGACCCAGTACTTC	CASSNSGGGLETQYF
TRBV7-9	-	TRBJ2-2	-	TGTGCCAGCAGCTTGACGGGTTACACCGGGGAGCTGTTTTTT	CASSLTGYTGELFF
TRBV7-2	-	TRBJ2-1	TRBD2	TGTGCCAGCACTATCTCTGCGGGAGATACCTACAATGAGCAGTTCTTC	CASTISAGDTYNEQFF
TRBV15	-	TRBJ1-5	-	TGTGCCACCAGCGGACGCAGGGTAGGAGTCTCTGGCAATCAGCCCCAGCATTTT	CATSGRRVGVSGNQPQHF
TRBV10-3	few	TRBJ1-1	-	TGTGCCATCAGAGGACAGACAGGAGAGAACACTGAAGCTTTCTTT	CAIRGQTGENTEAFF
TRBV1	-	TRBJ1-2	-	TGCACCAGAATCTCAACTAACTATGGCTACACCTTC	CTRISTNYGYTF
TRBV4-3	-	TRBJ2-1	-	TGCGCCAGCAGCCAAGAAAAGGGGTGGTCCTACAATGAGCAGTTCTTC	CASSQEKGWSYNEQFF
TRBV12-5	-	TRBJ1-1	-	TGTGCTAGCAGGATGAACACTGAAGCTTTCTTT	CASRMNTEAFF
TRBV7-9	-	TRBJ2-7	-	TGTGCCAGCAGCTTGAGTCTGCAGCCAACCTACGAGCAGTACTTC	CASSLSLQPTYEQYF
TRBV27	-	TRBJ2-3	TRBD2	TGTGCCAGCAGTTCAGCGGGAGTGTTTAGCACAGATACGCAGTATTTT	CASSSAGVFSTDTQYF
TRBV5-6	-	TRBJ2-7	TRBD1	TGTGCCAGCAGCTTCGGGACAGGGCGTTACGAGCAGTACTTC	CASSFGTGRYEQYF
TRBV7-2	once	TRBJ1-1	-	TGTGCCAGCAGCCCCCTGCGGAGGACAACTGAAGCTTTCTTT	CASSPLRRTTEAFF
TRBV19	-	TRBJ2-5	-	TGTGCCAGTAGATGGGGCGGGGGCACCCAAGAGACCCAGTACTTC	CASRWGGGTQETQYF
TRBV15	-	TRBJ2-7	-	TGTGCCACCAGCAGAGATCTTAGGGGGAGGTTATCCTATGAGCAGTACTTC	CATSRDLRGRLSYEQYF
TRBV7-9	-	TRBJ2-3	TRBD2	TGTGCCAGCAGCTTATATATGGGACTAGCGGGAGCAGCAGATACGCAGTATTTT	CASSLYMGLAGAADTQYF
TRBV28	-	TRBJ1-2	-	TGTGCCAGCAGCACCCTCAATGGCTACACCTTC	CASSTLNGYTF
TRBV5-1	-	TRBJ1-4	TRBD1	TGCGCCAGCAGCCCCGGGACAGAGCATGAAAAACTGTTTTTT	CASSPGTEHEKLFF
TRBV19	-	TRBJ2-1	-	TGTGCCAGTAGTAGCAGGACGCCCTACAATGAGCAGTTCTTC	CASSSRTPYNEQFF
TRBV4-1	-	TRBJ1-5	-	TGCGCCAGCAGCCAAGATGGGTTTCAGGGCAATCAGCCCCAGCATTTT	CASSQDGFQGNQPQHF
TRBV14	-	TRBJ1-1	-	TGTGCCAGCAGCCGCCTGACAGGGAACACTGAAGCTTTCTTT	CASSRLTGNTEAFF
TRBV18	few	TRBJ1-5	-	TGTGCCAGCTCACCGTCAGGGACCGATCAGCCCCAGCATTTT	CASSPSGTDQPQHF
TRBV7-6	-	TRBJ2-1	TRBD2	TGTGCCAGCAGCTTAACTGGCGGGAGAATCAATGAGCAGTTCTTC	CASSLTGGRINEQFF
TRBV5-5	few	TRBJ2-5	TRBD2	TGTGCCAGCAGCTTGGTAGCGGGGGGACAAGAGACCCAGTACTTC	CASSLVAGGQETQYF
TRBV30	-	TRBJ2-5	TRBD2	TGTGCCCGGCCTATAGCGGGGCAAGAGACCCAGTACTTC	CARPIAGQETQYF
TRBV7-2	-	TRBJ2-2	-	TGTGCCAGCAGCTTAGGGTTAACAGGGTCGGACACCGGGGAGCTGTTTTTT	CASSLGLTGSDTGELFF
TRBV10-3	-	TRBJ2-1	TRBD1	TGTGCCATCGGAGGACAGGGGAGGGCTAGCGGCGAGACCTACAATGAGCAGTTCTTC	CAIGGQGRASGETYNEQFF
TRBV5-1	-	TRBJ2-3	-	TGCGCCAGCAGCTTGGGGGAGAGCACAGATACGCAGTATTTT	CASSLGESTDTQYF
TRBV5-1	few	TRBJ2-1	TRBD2	TGCGCCAGCAGCCCCGGCGCGGGAGAGGGTTTGAATGAGCAGTTCTTC	CASSPGAGEGLNEQFF
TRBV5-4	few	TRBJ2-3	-	TGTGCCAGCAGCTTGAAAGCTAGGCCAGGTACGCAGTATTTT	CASSLKARPGTQYF
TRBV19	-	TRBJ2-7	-	TGTGCCAGTAGCCCTCTCGGGATCCCTTCTTACGAGCAGTACTTC	CASSPLGIPSYEQYF
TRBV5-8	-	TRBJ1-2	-	TGTGCCAGCAGCCAGTGGCGGGGACAAACTAACTATGGCTACACCTTC	CASSQWRGQTNYGYTF
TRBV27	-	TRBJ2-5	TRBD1	TGTGCCAGCAAAGGACAGGGAAGTAGGGAGACCCAGTACTTC	CASKGQGSRETQYF
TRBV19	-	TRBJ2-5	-	TGTGCCAGTAGTATAGGTAGACAGGGAGGGGAGACCCAGTACTTC	CASSIGRQGGETQYF
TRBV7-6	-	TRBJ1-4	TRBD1	TGTGCCAGCAGCCAAGGGACAGGGGTCAATGAAAAACTGTTTTTT	CASSQGTGVNEKLFF
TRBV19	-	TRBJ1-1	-	TGTGCCAGTAGCCCCCCGCTCGTGAACACTGAAGCTTTCTTT	CASSPPLVNTEAFF
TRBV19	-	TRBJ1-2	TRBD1	TGTGCCAGTAGTGCCGAACAGGGGGCGCATGGCTACACCTTC	CASSAEQGAHGYTF
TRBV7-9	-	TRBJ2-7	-	TGTGCCAGCAAAAACGACAGATCCTACGAGCAGTACTTC	CASKNDRSYEQYF
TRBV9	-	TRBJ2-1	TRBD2	TGTGCCAGCAGCGCTGGGACTAGCGGGACCACCTACAATGAGCAGTTCTTC	CASSAGTSGTTYNEQFF
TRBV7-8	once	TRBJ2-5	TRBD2	TGTGCCAGCAGCTTAAAACGGGGGGGCCTCCTCCAAGAGACCCAGTACTTC	CASSLKRGGLLQETQYF
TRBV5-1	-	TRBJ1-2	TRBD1	TGCGCCAGCAGCCTCGGACAGGGCGATTATGGCTACACCTTC	CASSLGQGDYGYTF
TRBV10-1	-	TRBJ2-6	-	TGCGCCAGCAGTGACAGGTCTGGGGCCAACGTCCTGACTTTC	CASSDRSGANVLTF
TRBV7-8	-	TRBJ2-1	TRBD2	TGTGCCAGCAGGCCACTAGCGGGGGGGGACAATGAGCAGTTCTTC	CASRPLAGGDNEQFF
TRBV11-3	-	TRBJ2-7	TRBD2	TGTGCCAGCAGCGGACGACTAGCGGGGGCCCCCGAGCAGTACTTC	CASSGRLAGAPEQYF
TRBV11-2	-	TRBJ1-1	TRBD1	TGTGCCAGCAGCTTAACAGGGGTTGGTGCTGAAGCTTTCTTT	CASSLTGVGAEAFF